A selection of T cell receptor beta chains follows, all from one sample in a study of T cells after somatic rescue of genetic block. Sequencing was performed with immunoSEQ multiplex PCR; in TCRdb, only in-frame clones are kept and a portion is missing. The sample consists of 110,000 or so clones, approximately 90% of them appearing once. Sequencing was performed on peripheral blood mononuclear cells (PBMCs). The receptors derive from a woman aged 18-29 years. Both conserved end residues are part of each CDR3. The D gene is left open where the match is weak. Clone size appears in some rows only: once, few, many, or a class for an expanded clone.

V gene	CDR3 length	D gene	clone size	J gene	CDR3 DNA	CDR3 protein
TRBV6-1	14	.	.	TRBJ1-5	TGTGCCAGCAGTGAATCGGGAGGGGATCAGCCCCAGCATTTT	CASSESGGDQPQHF
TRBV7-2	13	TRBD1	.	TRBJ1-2	TGTGCCAGCAGCTGGGACAGGGTAAACGGCTACACCTTC	CASSWDRVNGYTF
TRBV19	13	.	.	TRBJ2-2	TGTGCCAGTAGAGAGGGGAACACCGGGGAGCTGTTTTTT	CASREGNTGELFF
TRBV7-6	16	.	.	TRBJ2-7	TGTGCCAGCAGCTTAGCTGGGGCAGGGAGCTCCTACGAGCAGTACTTC	CASSLAGAGSSYEQYF
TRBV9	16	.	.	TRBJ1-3	TGTGCCAGCAGCGAGGGGGGGGGCCCCTCTGGAAACACCATATATTTT	CASSEGGGPSGNTIYF
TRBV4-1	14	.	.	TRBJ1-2	TGCGCCAGCAGCCAAGTTACAGGGATCTATGGCTACACCTTC	CASSQVTGIYGYTF
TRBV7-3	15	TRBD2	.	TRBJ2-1	TGTGCCAGCAGCTCGACTAGCGGGGGTTCCAATGAGCAGTTCTTC	CASSSTSGGSNEQFF
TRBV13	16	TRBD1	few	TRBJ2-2	TGTGCCAGCAGCTTAGGACAGGGGGCGATCACCGGGGAGCTGTTTTTT	CASSLGQGAITGELFF
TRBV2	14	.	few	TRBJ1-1	TGTGCCAGCAGTGAACTCCAGGGGAACACTGAAGCTTTCTTT	CASSELQGNTEAFF
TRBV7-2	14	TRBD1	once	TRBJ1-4	TGTGCCAGCAGCCGACAGGGGAGGGGTGAAAAACTGTTTTTT	CASSRQGRGEKLFF
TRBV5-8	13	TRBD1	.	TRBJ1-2	TGTGCCAGCAGCCCGGGACAGGGGAGAGGCTACACCTTC	CASSPGQGRGYTF
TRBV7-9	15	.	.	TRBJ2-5	TGTGCCAGCAGCTTAGGGGGAGGGGGACAAGAGACCCAGTACTTC	CASSLGGGGQETQYF
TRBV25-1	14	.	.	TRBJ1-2	TGTGCCAGCAGTGAATTGTGGTCAAGGGGTGGCTACACCTTC	CASSELWSRGGYTF
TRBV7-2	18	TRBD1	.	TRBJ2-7	TGTGCCAGCAGCTCCCGGATCCCCGCCGGGACAGAGTCCTACGAGCAGTACTTC	CASSSRIPAGTESYEQYF
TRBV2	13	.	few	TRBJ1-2	TGTGCCAGCAGTGAAAGTCTCTTGGGGGGCTACACCTTC	CASSESLLGGYTF
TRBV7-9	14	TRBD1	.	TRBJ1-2	TGTGCCAGCAGCTTAGTACAGGGGGCCTATGGCTACACCTTC	CASSLVQGAYGYTF
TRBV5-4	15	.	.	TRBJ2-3	TGTGCCAGCAGCTTGTCTGGAGGGGGCACAGATACGCAGTATTTT	CASSLSGGGTDTQYF
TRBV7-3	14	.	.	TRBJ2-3	TGTGCCAGCAGACGGGGGCCTAGCACAGATACGCAGTATTTT	CASRRGPSTDTQYF